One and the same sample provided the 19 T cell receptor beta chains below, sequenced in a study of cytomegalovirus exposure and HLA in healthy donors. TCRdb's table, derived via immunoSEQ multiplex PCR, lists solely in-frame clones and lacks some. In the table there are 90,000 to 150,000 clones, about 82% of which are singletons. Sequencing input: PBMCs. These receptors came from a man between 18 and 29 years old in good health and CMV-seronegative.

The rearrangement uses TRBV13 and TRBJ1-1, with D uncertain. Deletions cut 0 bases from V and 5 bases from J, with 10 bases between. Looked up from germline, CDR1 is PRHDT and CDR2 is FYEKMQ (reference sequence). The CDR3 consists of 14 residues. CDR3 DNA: TGTGCCAGCAGCTTAGGCGAGGGTCGGACTGAAGCTTTCTTT. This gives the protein CASSLGEGRTEAFF.

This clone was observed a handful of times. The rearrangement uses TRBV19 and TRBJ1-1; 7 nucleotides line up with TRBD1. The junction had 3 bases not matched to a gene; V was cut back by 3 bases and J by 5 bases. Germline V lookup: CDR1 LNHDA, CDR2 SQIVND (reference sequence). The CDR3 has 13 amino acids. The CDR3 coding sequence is TGTGCCAGTAGTATGTCAGGGGGAACTGAAGCTTTCTTT. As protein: CASSMSGGTEAFF.

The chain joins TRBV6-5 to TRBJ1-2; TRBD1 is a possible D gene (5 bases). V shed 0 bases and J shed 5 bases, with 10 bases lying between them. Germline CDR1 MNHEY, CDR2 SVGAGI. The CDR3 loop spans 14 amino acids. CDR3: CASSYSGEGYGYTF. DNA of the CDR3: TGTGCCAGCAGTTACTCGGGGGAGGGGTATGGCTACACCTTC.

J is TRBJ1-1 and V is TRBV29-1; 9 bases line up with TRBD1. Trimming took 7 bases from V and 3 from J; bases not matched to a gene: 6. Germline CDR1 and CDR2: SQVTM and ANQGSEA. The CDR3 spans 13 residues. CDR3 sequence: CSGSDRGYTEAFF. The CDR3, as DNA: TGCAGCGGCTCGGACAGGGGATACACTGAAGCTTTCTTT.

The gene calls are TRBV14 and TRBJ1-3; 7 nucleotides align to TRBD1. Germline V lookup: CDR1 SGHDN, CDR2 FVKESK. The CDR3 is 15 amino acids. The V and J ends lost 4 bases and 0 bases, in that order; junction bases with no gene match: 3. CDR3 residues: CASSPGQNSGNTIYF. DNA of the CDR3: TGTGCCAGCAGCCCGGGACAGAACTCTGGAAACACCATATATTTT.

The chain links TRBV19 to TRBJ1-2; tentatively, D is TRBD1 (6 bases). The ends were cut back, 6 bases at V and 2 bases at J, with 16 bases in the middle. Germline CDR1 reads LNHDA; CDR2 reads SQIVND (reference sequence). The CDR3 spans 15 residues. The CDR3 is CASRPWGGRNYGYTF. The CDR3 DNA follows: TGTGCCAGTAGACCCTGGGGGGGCCGAAACTATGGCTACACCTTC.

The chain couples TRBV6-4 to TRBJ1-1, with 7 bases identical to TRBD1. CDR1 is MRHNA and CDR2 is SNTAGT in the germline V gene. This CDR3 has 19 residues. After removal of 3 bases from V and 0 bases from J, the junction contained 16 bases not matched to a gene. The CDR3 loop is CASSELPGTASAMNTEAFF. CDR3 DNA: TGTGCCAGCAGTGAACTGCCGGGGACAGCGAGTGCAATGAACACTGAAGCTTTCTTT.

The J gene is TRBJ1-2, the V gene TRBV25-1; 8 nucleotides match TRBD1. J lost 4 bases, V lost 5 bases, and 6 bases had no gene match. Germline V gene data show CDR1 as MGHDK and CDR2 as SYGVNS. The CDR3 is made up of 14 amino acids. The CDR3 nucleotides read TGTGCCAGCAGTCCCCCGGACAGGGTCTATGGCTACACCTTC. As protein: CASSPPDRVYGYTF.

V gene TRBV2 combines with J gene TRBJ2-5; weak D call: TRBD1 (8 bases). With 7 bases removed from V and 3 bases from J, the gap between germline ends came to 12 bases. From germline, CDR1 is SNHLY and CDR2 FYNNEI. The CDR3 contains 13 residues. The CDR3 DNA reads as TGTGCCAGCAACAGGGGGAGGGAAGAGACCCAGTACTTC. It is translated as CASNRGREETQYF.

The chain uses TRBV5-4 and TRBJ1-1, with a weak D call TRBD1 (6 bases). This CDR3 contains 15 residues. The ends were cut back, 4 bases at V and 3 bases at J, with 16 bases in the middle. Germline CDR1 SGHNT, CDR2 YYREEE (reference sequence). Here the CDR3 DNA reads TGTGCCAGCAGCCCCCTCGGCAGGGGTGACACTGAAGCTTTCTTT. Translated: CASSPLGRGDTEAFF.

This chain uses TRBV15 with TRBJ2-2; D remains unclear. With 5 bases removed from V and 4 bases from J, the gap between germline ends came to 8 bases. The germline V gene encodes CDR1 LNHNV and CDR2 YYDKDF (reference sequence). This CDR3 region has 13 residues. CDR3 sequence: CATSGGVTGELFF. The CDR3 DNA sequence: TGTGCCACCAGCGGCGGTGTCACCGGGGAGCTGTTTTTT.

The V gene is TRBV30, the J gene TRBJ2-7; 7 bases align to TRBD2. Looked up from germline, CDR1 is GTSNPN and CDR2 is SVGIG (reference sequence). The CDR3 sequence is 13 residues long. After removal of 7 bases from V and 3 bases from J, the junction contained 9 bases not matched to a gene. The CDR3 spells CALSGTNYYEQYF. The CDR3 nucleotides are TGTGCCTTAAGCGGGACCAACTACTACGAGCAGTACTTC.

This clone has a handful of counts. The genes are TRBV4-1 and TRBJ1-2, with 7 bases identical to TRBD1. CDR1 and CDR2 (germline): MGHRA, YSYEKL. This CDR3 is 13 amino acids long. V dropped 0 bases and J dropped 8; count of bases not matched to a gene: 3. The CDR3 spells CASSQDMGQGYTF. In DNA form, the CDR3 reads TGCGCCAGCAGCCAAGACATGGGACAGGGCTACACCTTC.

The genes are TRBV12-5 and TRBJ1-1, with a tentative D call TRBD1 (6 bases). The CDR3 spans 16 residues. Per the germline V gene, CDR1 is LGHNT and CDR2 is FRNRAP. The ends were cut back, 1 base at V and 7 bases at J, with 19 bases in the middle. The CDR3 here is CASGLATGTAANEAFF. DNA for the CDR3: TGTGCTAGTGGTTTGGCTACAGGGACGGCGGCGAATGAAGCTTTCTTT. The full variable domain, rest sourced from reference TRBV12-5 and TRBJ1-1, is DARVTQTPRHKVTEMGQEVTMRCQPILGHNTVFWYRQTMMQGLELLAYFRNRAPLDDSGMPKDRFSAEMPDATLATLKIQPSEPRDSAVYFCASGLATGTAANEAFFGQGTRLTVV.

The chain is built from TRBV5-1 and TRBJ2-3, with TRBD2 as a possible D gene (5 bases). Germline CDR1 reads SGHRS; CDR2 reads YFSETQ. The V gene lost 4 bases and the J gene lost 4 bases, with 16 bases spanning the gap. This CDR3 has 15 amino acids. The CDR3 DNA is TGCGCCAGCAGCAATCTGAGGGAAAGGGCAGATACGCAGTATTTT. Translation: CASSNLRERADTQYF. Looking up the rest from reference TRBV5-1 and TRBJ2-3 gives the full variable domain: KAGVTQTPRYLIKTRGQQVTLSCSPISGHRSVSWYQQTPGQGLQFLFEYFSETQRNKGNFPGRFSGRQFSNSRSEMNVSTLELGDSALYLCASSNLRERADTQYFGPGTRLTVL.

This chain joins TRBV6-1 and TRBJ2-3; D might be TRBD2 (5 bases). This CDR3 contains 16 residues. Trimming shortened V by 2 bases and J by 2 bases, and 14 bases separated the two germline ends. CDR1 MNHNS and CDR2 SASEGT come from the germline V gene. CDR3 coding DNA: TGTGCCAGCAGTGAAAGGGCTAGCCTGGACACAGATACGCAGTATTTT. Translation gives CASSERASLDTDTQYF.

The CDR3 sequence: CAWKLPGQGTLWAYNEQFF. DNA for the CDR3: TGTGCCTGGAAATTACCCGGACAGGGAACACTTTGGGCCTACAATGAGCAGTTCTTC. The V call is TRBV30, the J call TRBJ2-1; TRBD1 matches at 8 bases. CDR1 and CDR2 from the germline V gene are GTSNPN and SVGIG (reference sequence). Germline trimming cut 4 bases from V and 2 bases from J; bases unmatched to any gene: 19. This CDR3 spans 19 amino acids.

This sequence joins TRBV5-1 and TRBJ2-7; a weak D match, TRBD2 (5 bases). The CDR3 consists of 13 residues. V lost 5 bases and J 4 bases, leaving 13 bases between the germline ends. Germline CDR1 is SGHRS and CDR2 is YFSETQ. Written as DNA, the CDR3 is TGCGCCAGCAGGATCACCTCGGGGTACGAGCAGTACTTC. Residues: CASRITSGYEQYF.

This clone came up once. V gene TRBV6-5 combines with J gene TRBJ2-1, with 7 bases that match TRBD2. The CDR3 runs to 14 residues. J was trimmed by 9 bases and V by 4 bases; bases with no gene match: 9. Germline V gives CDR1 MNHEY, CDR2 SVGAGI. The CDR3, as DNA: TGTGCCAGCAGTTGGACCGGGACTACGGGTGAGCAGTTCTTC. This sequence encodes CASSWTGTTGEQFF.